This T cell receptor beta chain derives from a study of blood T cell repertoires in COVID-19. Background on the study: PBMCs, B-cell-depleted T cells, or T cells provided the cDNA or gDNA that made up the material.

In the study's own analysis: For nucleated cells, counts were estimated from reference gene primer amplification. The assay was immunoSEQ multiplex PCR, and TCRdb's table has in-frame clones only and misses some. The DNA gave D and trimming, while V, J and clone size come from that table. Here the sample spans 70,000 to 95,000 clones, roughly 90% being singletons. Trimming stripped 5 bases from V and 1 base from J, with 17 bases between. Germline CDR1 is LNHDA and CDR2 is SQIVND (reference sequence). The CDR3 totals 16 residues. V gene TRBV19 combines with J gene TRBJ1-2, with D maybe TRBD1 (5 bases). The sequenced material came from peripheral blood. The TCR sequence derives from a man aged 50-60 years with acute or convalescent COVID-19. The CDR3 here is CASSPLSTALNYGYTF. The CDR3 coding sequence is TGTGCCAGTAGTCCCCTATCGACAGCCCTTAACTATGGCTACACCTTC.